The text below deals with one T cell receptor (beta chain). Antigen unknown. The data belong to a study of blood T cells in healthy people across ages. About the research overall: Template switching captured about one barcoded beta molecule per two T cells.

In terms of origin and age, donors were healthy Caucasian individuals from Russia aged roughly 6 to 95. Primed by a sample-barcoded 5' primer and a J-beta primer mix, a second PCR proceeded for 7 to 11 cycles. TCRdb used MiXCR to reprocess the 5' RACE reads, holding one entry per CDR3 protein. The table shows about 780,000 distinct CDR3 sequences, with 20% to 30% occurring only once. Study-wide results and caveats: Age brought a roughly linear fall in TCR beta diversity measured per million T cells.

The CDR3 sequence is 14 residues long. Germline lookup yields CDR1 DFQATT and CDR2 SNEGSKA (reference sequence). Deletions cut 0 bases from V and 4 bases from J, with 10 bases between. This sample was also put to use in a study of T cells of mothers and their children. That source adds: In cDNA synthesis, all of the extracted RNA was used at roughly 1.5 ug per 15 ul.

The sample consisted of blood. The clonotype was recovered from a boy between 10 and 17 years old in good health. The chain joins TRBV20-1 to TRBJ1-5; TRBD1 is a possible D gene (6 bases). CDR3 sequence: CSARDEGGNQPQHF. CDR3 in DNA: TGCAGTGCTAGAGATGAGGGGGGAAATCAGCCCCAGCATTTT.